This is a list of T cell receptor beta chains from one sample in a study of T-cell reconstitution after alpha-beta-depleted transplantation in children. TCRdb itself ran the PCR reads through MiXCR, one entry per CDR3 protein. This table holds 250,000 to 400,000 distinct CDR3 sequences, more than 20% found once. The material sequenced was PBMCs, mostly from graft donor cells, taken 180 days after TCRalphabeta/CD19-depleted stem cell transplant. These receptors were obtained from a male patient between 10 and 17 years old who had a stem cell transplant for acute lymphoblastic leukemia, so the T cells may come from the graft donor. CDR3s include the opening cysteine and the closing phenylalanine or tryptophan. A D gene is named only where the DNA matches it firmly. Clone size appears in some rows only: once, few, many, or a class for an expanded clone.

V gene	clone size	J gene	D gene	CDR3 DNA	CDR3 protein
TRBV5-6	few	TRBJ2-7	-	TGTGCCAGCAGCTTCGAGCAGCGGACCTACGAGCAGTACTTC	CASSFEQRTYEQYF
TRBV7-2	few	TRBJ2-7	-	TGTGCCAGCAGCCTAGGGATCTCCTACGAGCAGTACTTC	CASSLGISYEQYF
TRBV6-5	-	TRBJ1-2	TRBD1	TGTGCCAGCAGGCGACAGGGGACTGGCTACACCTTC	CASRRQGTGYTF
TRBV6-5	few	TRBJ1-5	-	TGTGCCAGCAGTTACAGGGTCGTGGGGGGTGAACAGCCCCAGCATTTT	CASSYRVVGGEQPQHF
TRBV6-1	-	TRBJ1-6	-	TGTGCCAGCAGTGAAGCGCTTCTTGGGAGCTCCTATAATTCACCCCTCCACTTT	CASSEALLGSSYNSPLHF
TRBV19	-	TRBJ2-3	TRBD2	TGTGCCAGTCCAGCCCTCCTAGCGGGAGGGCCTTTGTGCACAGATACGCAGTATTTT	CASPALLAGGPLCTDTQYF
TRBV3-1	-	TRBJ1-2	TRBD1	TGTGCCAGCAGTCGGGACAGGGGATTGTCATACCGAGCTAACTATGGCTACACCTTC	CASSRDRGLSYRANYGYTF
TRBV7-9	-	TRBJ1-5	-	TGTGCCAGCAGCTTAGGGACATTTAGCAATCAGCCCCAGCATTTT	CASSLGTFSNQPQHF
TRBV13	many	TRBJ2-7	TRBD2	TGTGCCAGCAGCTTAGGCCTGCTTAGGGAGGGATCCTACGAGCAGTACTTC	CASSLGLLREGSYEQYF
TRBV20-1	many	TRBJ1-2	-	TGCAGTGCTAGAGTCCTTAACAGGAGCGATGGCTACACCTTC	CSARVLNRSDGYTF
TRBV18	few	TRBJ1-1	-	TGTGCCAGCTCACCACCGCGGAGTGGCGCTGAAGCTTTCTTT	CASSPPRSGAEAFF
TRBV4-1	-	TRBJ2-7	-	TGCGCCAGCAGCCTCCTACTGGTCTCCTACGAGCAGTACTTC	CASSLLLVSYEQYF
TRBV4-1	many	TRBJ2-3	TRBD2	TGCGCCAGCAGCTTAGGTGGACTAGCCCTATCAACAGATACGCAGTATTTT	CASSLGGLALSTDTQYF
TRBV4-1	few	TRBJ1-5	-	TGCGCCAGCAGCCTTCTCTGGGCAGGGAGGGGGACTCAGCCCCAGCATTTT	CASSLLWAGRGTQPQHF
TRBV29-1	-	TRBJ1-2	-	TGCAGCGTTGCGACAGCTAACTATGGCTACACCTTC	CSVATANYGYTF
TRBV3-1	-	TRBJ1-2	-	TGTGCCAGCAGGCTTTCAGGCTCCACCTTCTATGGCTACACCTTC	CASRLSGSTFYGYTF
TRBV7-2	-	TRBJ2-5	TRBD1	TGTGCCAGCAGCACCCGGACAGGACCTCTACAAGAGACCCAGTACTTC	CASSTRTGPLQETQYF
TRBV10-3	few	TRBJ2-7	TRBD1	TGTGCCATCACAGGGACAGGGGACGAGCAGTACTTC	CAITGTGDEQYF
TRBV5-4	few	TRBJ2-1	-	TGTGCCAGCAGCTTGGCAGGGGCGAATTTAGCGTACACGAGAAGTGAGCAGTTCTTC	CASSLAGANLAYTRSEQFF
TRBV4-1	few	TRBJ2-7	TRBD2	TGCGCCAGCAGCCAAGTGGTAACTAGCGGGGGTCACTACGAGCAGTACTTC	CASSQVVTSGGHYEQYF
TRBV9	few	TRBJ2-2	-	TGTGCCAGCAGCGTAGGGTGGGGTCATACCGGGGAGCTGTTTTTT	CASSVGWGHTGELFF
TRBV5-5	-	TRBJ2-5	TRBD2	TGTGCCAGCAGCTTGGAGTGGCTAGCGGGAGTGGAGACCCAGTACTTC	CASSLEWLAGVETQYF
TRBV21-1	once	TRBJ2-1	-	TGTGCCAACGTCCTGGGGCAGTTCTTC	CANVLGQFF
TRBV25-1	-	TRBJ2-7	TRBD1	TGTGCCAGCAGTGACCACAGGGGTGGGTCCTACGAGCAGTACTTC	CASSDHRGGSYEQYF
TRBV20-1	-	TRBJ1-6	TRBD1	TGCAGTACCCAGGGGGGATTTAATTCACCCCTCCACTTT	CSTQGGFNSPLHF
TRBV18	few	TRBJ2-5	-	TGTGCCAGCTCACCACGGGCACCTGGATTAGCGGCTCGGGAGACCCAGTACTTC	CASSPRAPGLAARETQYF
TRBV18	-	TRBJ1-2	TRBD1	TGTGCCAGCTCACCTTTCGGGACAGGTTCACCCTATGGCTACACCTTC	CASSPFGTGSPYGYTF
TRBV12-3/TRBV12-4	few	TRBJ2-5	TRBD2	TGTGCCAGCAGTATGCCGGGACTAGCGCACCAAGAGACCCAGTACTTC	CASSMPGLAHQETQYF
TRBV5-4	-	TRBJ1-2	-	TGTGCCAGCAGCTTGGGAGAGAACTATGGCTACACCTTC	CASSLGENYGYTF
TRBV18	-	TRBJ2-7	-	TGTGCCAGCTCACTCCACAGGAACGAGCAGTACTTC	CASSLHRNEQYF
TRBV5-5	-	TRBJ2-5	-	TGTTCCAGCGGATTCCCGACTAGACAAGAGACCCAGTACTTC	CSSGFPTRQETQYF
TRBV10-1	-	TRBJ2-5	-	TGCGCCAGCCTAGATAAAAAAGAGACCCAGTACTTC	CASLDKKETQYF